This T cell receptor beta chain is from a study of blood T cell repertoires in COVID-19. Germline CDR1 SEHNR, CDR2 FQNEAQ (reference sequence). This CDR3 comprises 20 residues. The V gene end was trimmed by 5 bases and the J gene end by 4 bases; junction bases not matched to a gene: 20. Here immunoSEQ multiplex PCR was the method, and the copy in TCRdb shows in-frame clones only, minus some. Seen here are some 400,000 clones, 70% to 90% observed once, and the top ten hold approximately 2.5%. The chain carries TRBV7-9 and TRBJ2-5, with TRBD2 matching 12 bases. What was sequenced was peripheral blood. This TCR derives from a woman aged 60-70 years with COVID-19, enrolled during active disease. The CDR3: CASSTDHGTSGYFARETQYF. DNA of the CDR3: TGTGCCAGCAGCACCGACCATGGGACTAGCGGGTATTTTGCGCGAGAGACCCAGTACTTC.